The rows below give T cell receptor beta chains drawn from one sample of a study of CD4 and CD8 cells across lung adenocarcinoma regions. TCRdb passed the PCR reads through MiXCR, listing each CDR3 protein once. Of several thousand distinct CDR3 sequences in the sample, about 50% were seen once. The sample was CD4+ T cells from the margin of a lung tumor. The receptors come from a male donor with lung adenocarcinoma. The CD4 and CD8 labels of this study may be unreliable. Each CDR3 is given with its conserved first and last residue. Only part of the rows carry a size: once, few, many, or a class if the clone is expanded.

clone_size v_call cdr3_aa
few TRBV10-1 CASSQNRVGTIYF
- TRBV10-2 CASSSGTSIGQFF
- TRBV10-2 CASRDTRVAAKDTQYF
medium-sized TRBV6-5 CASSYRVRGLATRETQYF
large TRBV4-2 CASSQDGATATDTQYF
- TRBV14 CASSLGTVSGYTF
- TRBV12-3/TRBV12-4 CASRETGSGANVLTF
many TRBV6-1 CASSVYETQYF
- TRBV27 CASRDLKASGRAGYEQYF
- TRBV11-2 CASSLVSGASYNEQFF
few TRBV24-1 CATSDSITGLEQFF
medium-sized TRBV14 CASSQSTGAGSYNEQFF
many TRBV10-2 CASSEAGAWTGELFF
- TRBV27 CASSPGRLASGKDMQYF
many TRBV6-5 CASSYWKQGPYEQYF